The 23 T cell receptor beta chains in this list originate from one sample, sequenced in a study of cytomegalovirus exposure and HLA in healthy donors. Amplification used 60 Vbeta primers and 13 Jbeta primers. Sequencing used immunoSEQ multiplex PCR; TCRdb keeps in-frame clones, though not all of them. The data show about 36,000 clones, with around 50% seen just once and roughly 6.2% held by the top ten. The sample consisted of PBMCs. These receptors were obtained from a woman aged 40-49 years in good health and CMV-seropositive.

In its sample, this clone was seen once. The J gene is TRBJ1-1, the V gene TRBV7-3; D might be TRBD1 (6 bases). Germline CDR1 SGHTA, CDR2 FQGTGA. Between the trimmed V and J ends, which lost 5 bases and 1 base, there was a span of 8 bases. CDR3 length: 13 amino acids. CDR3 loop: CASSQTGNTEAFF. CDR3 nucleotides: TGTGCCAGCAGCCAGACAGGGAACACTGAAGCTTTCTTT.

The chain has TRBV6-5 and TRBJ2-2; TRBD2 might be the D (5 bases). Germline CDR1 is MNHEY and CDR2 is SVGAGI. Trimming shortened V by 4 bases and J by 4 bases, and 16 bases separated the two germline ends. CDR3 size: 16 residues. CDR3 sequence (DNA): TGTGCCAGCAGTTCGGCGGGCTGGCGAAGCACCGGGGAGCTGTTTTTT. Amino acid sequence: CASSSAGWRSTGELFF.

The CDR3 loop is CASSPGTGPWGYTF. CDR3 bases: TGTGCCAGCAGTCCAGGGACAGGGCCCTGGGGCTACACCTTC. This rearrangement joins TRBV28 to TRBJ1-2, with 9 positions matching TRBD1. Germline V CDR1 and CDR2: MDHEN, SYDVKM. The CDR3 has 14 amino acids. V lost 5 bases, J lost 8 bases, and 9 bases stayed unmatched.

This clone was observed a few times. The V call is TRBV2, the J call TRBJ2-7, with TRBD2 matching 11 bases. The ends lost 4 bases at V and 5 bases at J; junction bases unmatched: 1. Looked up from germline, CDR1 is SNHLY and CDR2 is FYNNEI. This CDR3 region has 13 residues. CDR3 sequence (DNA): TGTGCCAGCAGTGGACTAGCGGGGAACGAGCAGTACTTC. Protein sequence: CASSGLAGNEQYF.

This clone was detected a few times. V and J are TRBV9 and TRBJ2-2; D remains ambiguous. The V end was cut by 7 bases, the J end by 2 bases, with 9 bases between. This CDR3 contains 13 residues. Germline CDR1 is SGDLS and CDR2 is YYNGEE. The CDR3 loop is CASGQLNTGELFF. CDR3 bases: TGTGCCAGCGGGCAGCTTAACACCGGGGAGCTGTTTTTT.

This clone was counted only a few times. The rearrangement joins TRBV7-2 to TRBJ1-2; no reliable D call. Per germline, CDR1 SGHTA and CDR2 FQGNSA. V gave up 5 bases and J gave up 8 bases, with 15 bases separating them. The CDR3 sequence is 13 residues long. As DNA, the CDR3 is TGTGCCAGCAGCCCGAGGGCCTTGGGGGGCTACACCTTC. It encodes CASSPRALGGYTF.

This clone appeared a few times. This chain links TRBV14 with TRBJ2-7, with a weak D call TRBD1 (5 bases). Germline CDR1 SGHDN, CDR2 FVKESK. This CDR3 is 16 amino acids long. Trimming shortened V by 0 bases and J by 2 bases, and 14 bases separated the two germline ends. CDR3 residues: CASSQDRIDRPYEQYF. DNA of the CDR3: TGTGCCAGCAGCCAAGATCGTATAGACAGACCCTACGAGCAGTACTTC. Based on the CDR3 plus reference TRBV14 and TRBJ2-7, the full variable domain is EAGVTQFPSHSVIEKGQTVTLRCDPISGHDNLYWYRRVMGKEIKFLLHFVKESKQDESGMPNNRFLAERTGGTYSTLKVQPAELEDSGVYFCASSQDRIDRPYEQYFGPGTRLTVT.

The chain combines TRBV5-1 with TRBJ2-7; D is unclear. The V end was cut by 0 bases, the J end by 5 bases, with 9 bases between. The CDR3 is 13 amino acids. Germline CDR1 reads SGHRS; CDR2 reads YFSETQ. The CDR3 loop reads CASSLGPFDEQYF. Written as DNA, the CDR3 is TGCGCCAGCAGCTTGGGTCCCTTCGACGAGCAGTACTTC.

The chain links TRBV9 to TRBJ2-3; D not certain. CDR1 SGDLS and CDR2 YYNGEE come from the germline V gene. Trimming removed 0 bases from V and 6 bases from J, with 5 bases in between. CDR3 size: 12 residues. For the CDR3, the DNA is TGTGCCAGCAGCGTAGAATATGATACGCAGTATTTT. Encoded protein: CASSVEYDTQYF.

The chain carries TRBV6-1 and TRBJ2-5; 7 bases are a match to TRBD2. V trimming: 0 bases; J trimming: 9 bases; junction bases outside the gene matches: 13. The CDR3 contains 16 residues. Germline V CDR1 and CDR2: MNHNS, SASEGT. The CDR3 nucleotides are TGTGCCAGCAGTGAAGCGTTGGTAGGGTGGGGGGGGGCCCAGTACTTC. Protein product: CASSEALVGWGGAQYF.

The genes are TRBV4-2 and TRBJ2-1; 8 bases match TRBD1. Looked up from germline, CDR1 is LGHNA and CDR2 is YNFKEQ. V was clipped by 1 base and J by 5 bases; unmatched bases: 4. The CDR3 totals 15 residues. The CDR3 here is CASSQAGQANNEQFF. For the CDR3, the DNA is TGTGCCAGCAGCCAAGCGGGACAGGCAAACAATGAGCAGTTCTTC.

The chain couples TRBV4-2 to TRBJ1-4; 8 nucleotides line up with TRBD1. This CDR3 is 15 amino acids long. Losses at the gene ends were 2 bases for V and 7 bases for J; bases not matched to a gene: 6. Per germline, CDR1 LGHNA and CDR2 YNFKEQ. The CDR3: CASSQPGGGGEKLFF. In nucleotides, the CDR3 is TGTGCCAGCAGCCAACCAGGGGGCGGGGGTGAAAAACTGTTTTTT.

The V call is TRBV9, the J call TRBJ2-7, with a weak D call TRBD1 (6 bases). Germline V lookup: CDR1 SGDLS, CDR2 YYNGEE. The germline V and J ends were trimmed by 3 bases and 3 bases, with 16 bases remaining between them. The CDR3 length is 15 residues. CDR3 protein: CASSGRTAYLYEQYF. The CDR3, as DNA: TGTGCCAGCAGCGGAAGGACAGCTTACCTCTACGAGCAGTACTTC. Looking up the rest from reference TRBV9 and TRBJ2-7 gives the full variable domain: DSGVTQTPKHLITATGQRVTLRCSPRSGDLSVYWYQQSLDQGLQFLIQYYNGEERAKGNILERFSAQQFPDLHSELNLSSLELGDSALYFCASSGRTAYLYEQYFGPGTRLTVT.

Comment on this clone: Other DNA sequences in this specimen translate into the identical CDR3. This chain links TRBV7-8 with TRBJ2-7; the D is unclear. The V and J ends lost 4 bases and 3 bases respectively, with 7 bases between them. The CDR3 has 12 residues. CDR1 and CDR2 from the germline V gene are SGHVS and FQNEAQ. The CDR3 sequence: CASSSRGYEQYF. DNA for the CDR3: TGTGCCAGCAGCTCTCGCGGCTACGAGCAGTACTTC.

This chain connects TRBV19 to TRBJ2-3; possibly TRBD1 for D (6 bases). V gave up 3 bases and J gave up 6 bases, with 10 bases separating them. CDR1 is LNHDA, CDR2 SQIVND, per germline (reference sequence). There are 13 residues in the CDR3. Here the CDR3 reads CASSIGQSDTQYF. CDR3 bases: TGTGCCAGTAGTATCGGACAGTCTGATACGCAGTATTTT.

This clone occurred a few times. CDR3 region: CASSLSRDLGYTF. The CDR3 DNA follows: TGTGCCAGCAGCTTAAGCAGGGATCTTGGCTACACCTTC. The chain employs TRBV13 and TRBJ1-2; the D gene is possibly TRBD1 (5 bases). CDR1 and CDR2 from the germline V gene are PRHDT and FYEKMQ (reference sequence). This CDR3 comprises 13 residues. Trimming removed 2 bases from V and 7 bases from J, with 11 bases in between.

This clone has only a few counts. The rearrangement uses TRBV7-3 and TRBJ1-2; D remains ambiguous. The CDR3 contains 17 residues. The V gene's germline CDR1 is SGHTA and CDR2 FQGTGA. The V and J ends lost 5 bases and 8 bases respectively, with 27 bases between them. The CDR3 DNA is TGTGCCAGCAGCCCCATCGCCCGGGGAAGCAGTTTGGGGGGCTACACCTTC. Protein sequence: CASSPIARGSSLGGYTF.

The chain links TRBV4-2 to TRBJ2-2, with D possibly matching TRBD1 (6 bases). V was trimmed by 4 bases and J by 5 bases, leaving 11 bases between them. Looked up from germline, CDR1 is LGHNA and CDR2 is YNFKEQ. The CDR3 length is 14 residues. CDR3 sequence (DNA): TGTGCCAGCAGCCGAGGGACACCGACCGGGGAGCTGTTTTTT. The encoded protein is CASSRGTPTGELFF.

For the CDR3, the DNA is TGCGCCAGCAGTGGACAGGGAGGTACCGAGCAGTACTTC. Encoded protein: CASSGQGGTEQYF. The chain recombines TRBV10-2 with TRBJ2-7; D is perhaps TRBD1 (7 bases). From germline, CDR1 is WSHSY and CDR2 SAAADI. CDR3 size: 13 residues. Trimming removed 4 bases from V and 6 bases from J, with 13 bases in between.

In its sample, this clone was seen a few times. V usage is TRBV6-1 and J usage is TRBJ2-1; 11 positions match TRBD2. This CDR3 has 15 amino acids. Per the germline V gene, CDR1 is MNHNS and CDR2 is SASEGT. V gave up 0 bases and J gave up 6 bases; unmatched junction bases: 1. CDR3 bases: TGTGCCAGCAGTGAAGCTAGCGGGGGGGCCAATGAGCAGTTCTTC. Its translation is CASSEASGGANEQFF.

The chain is built from TRBV7-3 and TRBJ2-5; 7 bases agree with TRBD2. Germline CDR1 reads SGHTA; CDR2 reads FQGTGA. With 2 bases clipped from V and 2 bases from J, the junction kept 5 bases outside the gene matches. The CDR3 totals 15 residues. The CDR3 sequence: CASSLASGAQETQYF. CDR3 nucleotides: TGTGCCAGCAGCTTAGCTAGCGGAGCACAAGAGACCCAGTACTTC.

This chain connects TRBV9 to TRBJ1-4; no clear D. CDR3 length equals 15 residues. Trimming cost V 4 bases and J 3 bases, with 13 bases left between them. Germline V lookup: CDR1 SGDLS, CDR2 YYNGEE. The CDR3: CASSHREGSNEKLFF. The CDR3 nucleotides read TGTGCCAGCAGCCATCGGGAGGGATCTAATGAAAAACTGTTTTTT.

This clone showed up just once. This chain connects TRBV6-5 to TRBJ2-6; TRBD1 aligns across 8 bases. CDR1 and CDR2 (germline): MNHEY, SVGAGI. V was pared by 2 bases and J by 0 bases, with 0 bases of the junction left unmatched. The CDR3 extends over 16 amino acids. CDR3 sequence reads: CASSYQGASGANVLTF. CDR3 in DNA: TGTGCCAGCAGTTACCAGGGGGCCTCTGGGGCCAACGTCCTGACTTTC.